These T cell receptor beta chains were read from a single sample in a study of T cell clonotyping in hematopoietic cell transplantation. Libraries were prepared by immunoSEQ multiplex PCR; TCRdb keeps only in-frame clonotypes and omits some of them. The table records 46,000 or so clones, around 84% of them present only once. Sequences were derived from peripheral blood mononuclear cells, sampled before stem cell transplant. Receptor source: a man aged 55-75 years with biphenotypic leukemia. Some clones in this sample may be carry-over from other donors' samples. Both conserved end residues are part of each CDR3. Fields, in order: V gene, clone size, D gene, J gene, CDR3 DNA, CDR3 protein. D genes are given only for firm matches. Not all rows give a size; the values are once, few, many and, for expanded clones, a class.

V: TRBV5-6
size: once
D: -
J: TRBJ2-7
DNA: TGTGCCAGCAGCTCCCGACAGAGGGGCTACGAGCAGTACTTC
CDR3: CASSSRQRGYEQYF

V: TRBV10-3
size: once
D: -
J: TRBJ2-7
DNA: TGTGCCATCAGTGATAACCCGGGGTCCCGGCACGAGCAGTACTTC
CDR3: CAISDNPGSRHEQYF

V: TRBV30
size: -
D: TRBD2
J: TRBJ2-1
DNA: TGTGCCTGGAGTACTGAGCGGGGCCCCTACAATGAGCAGTTCTTC
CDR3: CAWSTERGPYNEQFF

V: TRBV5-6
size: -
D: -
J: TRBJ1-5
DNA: TGTGCCAGCAGTTACCGAGATAGCAATCAGCCCCAGCATTTT
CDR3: CASSYRDSNQPQHF

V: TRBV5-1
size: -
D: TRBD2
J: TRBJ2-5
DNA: TGCGCCAGCAGCTTGGGCGCGGGACTAGCATGGGAGACCCAGTACTTC
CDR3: CASSLGAGLAWETQYF

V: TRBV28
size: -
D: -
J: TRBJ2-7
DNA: TGTGCCAGCAGTTCCCCCGGGACAAAGACTTACGAGCAGTACTTC
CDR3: CASSSPGTKTYEQYF

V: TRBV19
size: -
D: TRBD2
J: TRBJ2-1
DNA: TGTGCCAGTAGTTCACGACTAGCGGGCTCCTACAATGAGCAGTTCTTC
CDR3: CASSSRLAGSYNEQFF

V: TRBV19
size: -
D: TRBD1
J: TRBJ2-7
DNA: TGTGCCAGCCGCAGGGGACAGGGGGCAGGTGAGCAGTACTTC
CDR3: CASRRGQGAGEQYF

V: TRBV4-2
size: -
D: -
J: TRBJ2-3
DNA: TGTGCCAGCAGCCAAGTCTCAACGGGGAACCCCACAGATACGCAGTATTTT
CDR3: CASSQVSTGNPTDTQYF

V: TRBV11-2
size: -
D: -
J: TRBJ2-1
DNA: TGTGCCAGCAGCTTAAGGGGCCTCGGTAAGAATGAGCAGTTCTTC
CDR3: CASSLRGLGKNEQFF

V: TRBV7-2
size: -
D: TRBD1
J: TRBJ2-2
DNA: TGTGCCAGCAGCCCACGGACAGGGCCGAACACCGGGGAGCTGTTTTTT
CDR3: CASSPRTGPNTGELFF

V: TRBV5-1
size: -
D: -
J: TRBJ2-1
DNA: TGCGCCAGCAGCCCCCCCACCGATGAGCAGTTCTTC
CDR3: CASSPPTDEQFF

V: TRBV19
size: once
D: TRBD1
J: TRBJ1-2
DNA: TGTGCCAGTAGTACCTGGGACAGGAGTGGCTACACCTTC
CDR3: CASSTWDRSGYTF

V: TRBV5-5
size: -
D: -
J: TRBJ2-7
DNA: TGTGCCAGCAGCTTGGGGGTCGACGAGCAGTACTTC
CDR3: CASSLGVDEQYF

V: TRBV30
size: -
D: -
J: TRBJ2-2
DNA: TGTGCCTGGAAACAGTATACGGCCACCGGGGAGCTGTTTTTT
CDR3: CAWKQYTATGELFF

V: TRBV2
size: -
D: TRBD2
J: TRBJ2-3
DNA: TGTGCCAGCAGTCCACTAGCGGGAGAAGCTGGGACGCAGTATTTT
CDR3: CASSPLAGEAGTQYF

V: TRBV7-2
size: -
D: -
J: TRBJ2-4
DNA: TGTGCCAGCAGCTTACAGGGCTCCAAAAACATTCAGTACTTC
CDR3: CASSLQGSKNIQYF

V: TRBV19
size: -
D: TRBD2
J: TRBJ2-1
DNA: TGTGCCAGTAGTACCGAGCGGACTAGCGGGAGTGGCTACAATGAGCAGTTCTTC
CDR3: CASSTERTSGSGYNEQFF

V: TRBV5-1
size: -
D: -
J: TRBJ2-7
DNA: TGCGCCAGCAGCTCAGGACAGATCACTGAAGACGAGCAGTACTTC
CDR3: CASSSGQITEDEQYF

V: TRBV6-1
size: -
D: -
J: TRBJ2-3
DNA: TGTGCCAGCAGTGCCCCCCGAGTCGGCACAGATACGCAGTATTTT
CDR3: CASSAPRVGTDTQYF

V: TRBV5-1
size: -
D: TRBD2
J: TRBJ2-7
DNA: TGCGCCAGCAGCACAATCCTAGCGGGAGGCTCCTACGAGCAGTACTTC
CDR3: CASSTILAGGSYEQYF

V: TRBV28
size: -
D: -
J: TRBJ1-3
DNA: TGTGCCACCGGGGAGTCTGGAAACACCATATATTTT
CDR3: CATGESGNTIYF

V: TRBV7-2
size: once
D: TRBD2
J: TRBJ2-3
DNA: TGTGCCAGCAGCCCTAGCGGGAGTGGCACAGATACGCAGTATTTT
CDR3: CASSPSGSGTDTQYF

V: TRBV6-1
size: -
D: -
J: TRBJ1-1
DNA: TGTGCCAGCAGGTGGACAGACCTAAGACCTGAAGCTTTCTTT
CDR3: CASRWTDLRPEAFF

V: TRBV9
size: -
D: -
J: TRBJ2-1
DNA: TGTGCCAGCAGCGTCTGGGGCGGGACGAGTGATGAGCAGTTCTTC
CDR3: CASSVWGGTSDEQFF

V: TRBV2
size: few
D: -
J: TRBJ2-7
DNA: TGTGCCAGCAGCCACAGGGTATTGATCTACGAGCAGTACTTC
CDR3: CASSHRVLIYEQYF

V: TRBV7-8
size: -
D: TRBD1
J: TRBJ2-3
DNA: TGTGCCAGCAGCACGACAGGGCCGGGCACAGATACGCAGTATTTT
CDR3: CASSTTGPGTDTQYF

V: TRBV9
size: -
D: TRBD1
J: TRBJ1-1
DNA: TGTGCCAGCAGCCCCCGTCGGGACAGGGGGCGGTCGGGCACTGAAGCTTTCTTT
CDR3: CASSPRRDRGRSGTEAFF

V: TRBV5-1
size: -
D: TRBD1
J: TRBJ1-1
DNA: TGCGCCAGCAGCCCCTATCTCGCAGGGGGCGCGGACACTGAAGCTTTCTTT
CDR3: CASSPYLAGGADTEAFF

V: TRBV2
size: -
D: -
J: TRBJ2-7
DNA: TGTGCCAGCAGAGGAGTTGCCTACGAGCAGTACTTC
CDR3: CASRGVAYEQYF

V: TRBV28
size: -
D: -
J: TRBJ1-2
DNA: TGTGCCAGCACCCCCGGACTGGCCTATGGCTACACCTTC
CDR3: CASTPGLAYGYTF

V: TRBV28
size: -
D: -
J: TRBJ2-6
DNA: TGTGCCAGCACCACACAGGGCTCTGGGGCCAACGTCCTGACTTTC
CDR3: CASTTQGSGANVLTF

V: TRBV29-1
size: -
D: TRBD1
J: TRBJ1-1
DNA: TGCAGGGTTACAGGGGGGAGGACTGAAGCTTTCTTT
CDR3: CRVTGGRTEAFF

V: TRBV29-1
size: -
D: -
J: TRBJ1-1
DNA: TGCAGCGTTGAAGCGGAGGCACTGGTGACTGAAGCTTTCTTT
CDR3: CSVEAEALVTEAFF

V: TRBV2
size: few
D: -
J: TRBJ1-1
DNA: TGTGCCAGCAGTGTATCGGGGAACACTGAAGCTTTCTTT
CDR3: CASSVSGNTEAFF

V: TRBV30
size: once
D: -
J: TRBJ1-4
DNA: TGTGCCTTTGGACCCGGCGGGGAAAAACTGTTTTTT
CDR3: CAFGPGGEKLFF

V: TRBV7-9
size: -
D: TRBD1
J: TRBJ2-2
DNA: TGTGCCAGCAGCGGGGGGACAGGGCAAGCCGGGGAGCTGTTTTTT
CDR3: CASSGGTGQAGELFF

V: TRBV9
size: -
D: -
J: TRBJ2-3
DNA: TGTGCCAGCAGCCCTTCCGCCCTGACCACTAGCACAGATACGCAGTATTTT
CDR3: CASSPSALTTSTDTQYF

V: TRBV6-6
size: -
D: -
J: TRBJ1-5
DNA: TGTGCCAGCAGTCATCTAGCGGGGCAGGGTCAGCCCCAGCATTTT
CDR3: CASSHLAGQGQPQHF

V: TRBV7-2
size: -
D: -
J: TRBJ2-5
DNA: TGTGCCAGCAGCTTAGAAGGGGACTACCAAGAGACCCAGTACTTC
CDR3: CASSLEGDYQETQYF

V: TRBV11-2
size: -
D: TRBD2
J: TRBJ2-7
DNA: TGTGCCAGCAGCTTAAGAAGCGGGGGTTCCTACGAGCAGTACTTC
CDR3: CASSLRSGGSYEQYF

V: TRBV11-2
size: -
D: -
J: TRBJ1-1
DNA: TGTGCCAGCAGCTCCCTCCAGGGTCAGATTGTGAACACTGAAGCTTTCTTT
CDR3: CASSSLQGQIVNTEAFF

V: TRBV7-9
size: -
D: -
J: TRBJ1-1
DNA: TGTGCCAGCAGCTCAGCGGTAGTCCAGGCTGAAGCTTTCTTT
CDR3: CASSSAVVQAEAFF

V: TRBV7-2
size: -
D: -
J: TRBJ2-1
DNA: TGTGCCAGCAGCTTCCTTTCACCCATCAATGAGCAGTTCTTC
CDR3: CASSFLSPINEQFF

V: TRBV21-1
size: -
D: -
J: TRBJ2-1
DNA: TGTGCCAGCAGTCGCAAACAGGGTGATGAGCAGTTCTTC
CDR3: CASSRKQGDEQFF

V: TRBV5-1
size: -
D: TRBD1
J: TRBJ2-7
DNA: TGCGCCAGCAGCTTGGGACGGGGACAGACCTACGAGCAGTACTTC
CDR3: CASSLGRGQTYEQYF